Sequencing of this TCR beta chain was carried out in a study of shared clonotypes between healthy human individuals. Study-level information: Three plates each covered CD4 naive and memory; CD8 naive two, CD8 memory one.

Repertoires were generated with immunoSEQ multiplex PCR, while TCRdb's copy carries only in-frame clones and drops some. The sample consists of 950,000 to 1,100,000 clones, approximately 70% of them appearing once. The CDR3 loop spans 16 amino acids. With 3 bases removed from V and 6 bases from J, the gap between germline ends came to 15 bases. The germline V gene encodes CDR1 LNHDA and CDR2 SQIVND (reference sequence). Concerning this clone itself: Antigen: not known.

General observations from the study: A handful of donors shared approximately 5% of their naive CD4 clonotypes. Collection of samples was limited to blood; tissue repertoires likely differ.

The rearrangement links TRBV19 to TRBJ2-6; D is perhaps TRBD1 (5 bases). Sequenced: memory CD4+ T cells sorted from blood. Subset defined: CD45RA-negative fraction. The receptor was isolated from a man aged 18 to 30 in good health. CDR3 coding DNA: TGTGCCAGTAGTATTCGGCAGGGTCGGGTGGCCAACGTCCTGACTTTC. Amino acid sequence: CASSIRQGRVANVLTF.